This T cell receptor beta chain was profiled in a study of blood T cell repertoires in COVID-19 (dated by TCRdb to the early 2020s). Study-wide context: The collaborator samples originated in the United States, Italy and Spain and spanned the acute and convalescent phases of COVID-19. The prospective study material was composed of cDNA or gDNA derived from T cells, B-cell-depleted T cells, or PBMCs. The dataset comprised deeply sampled blood TCRbeta repertoires from subjects exposed to, actively infected with, or recovered from COVID-19. A freely available public database, intended as a resource for researchers studying the immune response to SARS-CoV-2, is where the repertoires were released. The samples were drawn from the first 160 participants of the ongoing ImmuneRACE study and from 1,254 subjects provided by 6 global collaborators. The sample metadata nearly always contained a de-identified subject ID, COVID-19 status, age in years and sex. Where HLA class I and class II types were available, the types were taken from metadata supplied by the sample provider, not from assay-based typing. Results and caveats for the whole study, not just this receptor: The quantity of clinical and demographic metadata differed by source and by participant and was supplied without curation.

Comments on this clone: Its antigen is not yet known. It has no much larger one-base neighbor in the sample; base qualities were not kept.

Whole blood was collected in K2EDTA tubes by collaborating institutions according to the institutions' own protocols. For TCRbeta analysis, collaborators shipped samples as frozen whole blood, isolated PBMCs, or DNA extracted from either of those sample types. The immunoSEQ Assay, a bias-controlled multiplex PCR, was used to amplify TCRbeta CDR3 regions from genomic DNA. The authors' analysis ran thus. The number of nucleated cells in each sample was estimated by amplification of reference gene primers within the assay. To quantify the absolute abundance of each unique TCRbeta CDR3 rearrangement, sequence reads were collapsed and filtered. For each sample, productive Simpson clonality was calculated as the square root of Simpson's diversity index across productive rearrangements. TCRdb's version of the immuneACCESS table is confined to in-frame rearrangements and falls short of the full clone set. An unresolved V gene accounts for under half of the shortfall where checked; the remainder is of unknown origin. V and J calls and clone size follow that table, whereas D and trimming were derived from the DNA. In this sample the table shows about 110,000 clones, 89% of which occur a single time. The top ten clones comprise roughly 4.9% of the sample.

The V end loses 6 bases and the J end loses 4 bases, and a stretch of 12 bases separates them. From cysteine to phenylalanine, the CDR3 is 13 amino acids long. Solely the CDR3 DNA is kept, with 39 bases framed from the first base. CDR1 KGHSH and CDR2 LQKENI are derived from the germline V gene. The V and J segments used are TRBV18 and TRBJ1-2, with a tentative D gene TRBD1 over 6 matching bases. The sample consisted of peripheral blood. This TCR was recovered from a man aged 35 to 55 with active or convalescent COVID-19. At the DNA level, the sequence is TGTGCCAGCTCCCTGGGACACCGCTATGGCTACACCTTC. This gives the protein CASSLGHRYGYTF.